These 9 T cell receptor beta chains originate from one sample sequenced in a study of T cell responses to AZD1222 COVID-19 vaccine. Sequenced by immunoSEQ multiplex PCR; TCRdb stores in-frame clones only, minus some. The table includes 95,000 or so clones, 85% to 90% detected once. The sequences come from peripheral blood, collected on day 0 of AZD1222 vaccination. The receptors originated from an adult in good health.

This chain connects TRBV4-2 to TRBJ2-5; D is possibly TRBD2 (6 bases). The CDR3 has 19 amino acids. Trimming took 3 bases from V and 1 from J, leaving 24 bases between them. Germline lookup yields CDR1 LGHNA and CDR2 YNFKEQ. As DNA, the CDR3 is TGTGCCAGCAGCCACGTCGGGGGAAGTGAGGCTAGGGTCCAAGAGACCCAGTACTTC. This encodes CASSHVGGSEARVQETQYF.

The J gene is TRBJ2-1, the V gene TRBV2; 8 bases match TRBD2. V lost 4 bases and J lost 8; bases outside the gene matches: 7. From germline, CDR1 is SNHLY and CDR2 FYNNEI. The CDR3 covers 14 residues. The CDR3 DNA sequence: TGTGCCAGCAGTGTCCTTGCGGGGGGACATGAGCAGTTCTTC. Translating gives CASSVLAGGHEQFF.

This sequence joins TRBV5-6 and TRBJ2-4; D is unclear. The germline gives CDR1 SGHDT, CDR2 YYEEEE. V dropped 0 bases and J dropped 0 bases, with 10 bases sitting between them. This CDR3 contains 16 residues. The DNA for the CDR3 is TGTGCCAGCAGCTTGGCTTCCGATATAGCCAAAAACATTCAGTACTTC. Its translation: CASSLASDIAKNIQYF.

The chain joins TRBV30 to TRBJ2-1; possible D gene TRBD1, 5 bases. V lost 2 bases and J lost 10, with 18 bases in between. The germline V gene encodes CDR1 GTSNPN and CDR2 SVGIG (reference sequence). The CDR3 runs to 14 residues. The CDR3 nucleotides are TGTGCCTGGAGTTTCAGGGCTCTACAGGTGGAGCAGTTCTTC. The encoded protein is CAWSFRALQVEQFF.

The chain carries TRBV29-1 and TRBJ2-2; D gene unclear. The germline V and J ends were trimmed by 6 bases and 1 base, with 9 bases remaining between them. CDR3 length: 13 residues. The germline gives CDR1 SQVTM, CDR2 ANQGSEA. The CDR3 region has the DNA TGCAGCGTCCTAACACAGAACACCGGGGAGCTGTTTTTT. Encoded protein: CSVLTQNTGELFF.

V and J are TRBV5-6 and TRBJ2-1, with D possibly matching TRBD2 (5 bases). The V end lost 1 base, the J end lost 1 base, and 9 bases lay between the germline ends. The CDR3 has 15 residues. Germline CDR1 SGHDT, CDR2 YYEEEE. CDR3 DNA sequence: TGTGCCAGCAGCTTGTTCGGGGAGTCCTACAATGAGCAGTTCTTC. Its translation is CASSLFGESYNEQFF.

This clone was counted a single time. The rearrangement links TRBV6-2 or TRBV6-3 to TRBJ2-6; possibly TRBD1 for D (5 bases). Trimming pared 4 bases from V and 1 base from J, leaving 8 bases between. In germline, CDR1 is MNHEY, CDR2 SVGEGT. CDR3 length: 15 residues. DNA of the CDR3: TGTGCCAGCAGTTTCCAGGGATCTGGGGCCAACGTCCTGACTTTC. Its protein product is CASSFQGSGANVLTF.

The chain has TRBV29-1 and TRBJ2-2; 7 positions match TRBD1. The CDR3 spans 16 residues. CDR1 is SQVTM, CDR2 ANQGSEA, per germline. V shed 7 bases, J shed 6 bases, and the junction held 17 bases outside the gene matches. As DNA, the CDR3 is TGCAGCGGACGACAGGGAGAGGCTTTTGGTCCCGGGGAGCTGTTTTTT. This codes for CSGRQGEAFGPGELFF.

Here the CDR3 reads CASSPPGRDTEAFF. The CDR3 DNA sequence: TGTGCCAGCAGTCCCCCCGGAAGGGACACTGAAGCTTTCTTT. This chain uses TRBV28 with TRBJ1-1, with no clear D. The V end lost 5 bases, the J end lost 3 bases, and 13 bases lay between the germline ends. There are 14 residues in the CDR3. Germline lookup yields CDR1 MDHEN and CDR2 SYDVKM.